This T cell receptor (beta chain) was obtained from a study of blood T cell repertoires in COVID-19. The V gene end was trimmed by 5 bases and the J gene end by 3 bases; junction bases not matched to a gene: 1. The V gene's germline CDR1 is SGHVS and CDR2 FQNEAQ. CDR3 size: 13 residues. The data were produced by immunoSEQ multiplex PCR, yet TCRdb's version contains in-frame clones alone and is incomplete. The table has around 170,000 clones, 87% seen once. This TCR came from a woman between 50 and 59 years old who had recovered from COVID-19. The chain uses TRBV7-8 and TRBJ1-1, with 9 bases lining up with TRBD1. Sample: PBMCs or T cells enriched from blood (not recorded which). This CDR3 is CASSRTGDTEAFF. DNA for the CDR3: TGTGCCAGCAGCCGGACAGGGGACACTGAAGCTTTCTTT.